This T cell receptor (beta chain) derives from a study of beta chain features in type 1 diabetes. Overall study context: Sorted cells examined across all samples numbered roughly 100 million.

As to this clone: In the same sample, other DNA sequences code for this CDR3.

The sequenced template was cDNA made from the entire isolated RNA. Sequencing was performed with immunoSEQ multiplex PCR; in TCRdb, only in-frame clones are kept and a portion is missing. The sample carries 200,000 to 250,000 clones, about 11% recorded once. One heparinised draw of blood, averaging about 110 mL, came from each donor. Stem cell-like memory, regulatory, central memory and naive CD4+ cells were sorted via CD45RO/CCR7/CD25/CD127/CD95/CD27. The sequenced material came from central memory CD4+ T cells from blood. The TCR was taken from a man aged 18 to 30 in good health.

The CDR3 loop reads CSVESRGRGPSSYEQYF. The CDR3, as DNA: TGCAGCGTTGAATCTAGAGGGCGTGGGCCCAGCTCCTACGAGCAGTACTTC. This chain uses TRBV29-1 with TRBJ2-7, with D possibly TRBD2 on 5 matching bases. Germline CDR1 SQVTM, CDR2 ANQGSEA. This CDR3 has 17 residues. V dropped 2 bases and J dropped 0 bases, with 20 bases sitting between them.